Given below is one T cell receptor (beta chain) in context. Only in-frame clones appear in the TCRdb table, and some are missing; sequencing was by immunoSEQ multiplex PCR. The sample includes under 30,000 clones, around 80% of them seen just once. This sample was taken from a study of control samples from healthy donors and cancer patients. Germline V gene lookup returns CDR1 LNHDA and CDR2 SQIVND (reference sequence). This CDR3 has 15 residues. Trimming at V came to 5 bases and at J to 7 bases, leaving 13 bases not matched to a gene. The chain is built from TRBV19 and TRBJ2-7, with 8 positions matching TRBD2. The TCR originated in a man aged 60-69 years with head and neck cancer. Sequencing was done on a sample of PBMCs. This CDR3 is CASSLSGKAIGEQYF. The CDR3 DNA follows: TGTGCCAGTAGTCTTAGCGGGAAGGCAATCGGTGAGCAGTACTTC.